The 5 T cell receptor beta chains below were found in one sample sequenced in a study of T cell repertoires in cytomegalovirus infection (dated by TCRdb to between 2017 and 2020). What these receptors recognize is not known. Sequencing took place on an Illumina HiSeq 1500. The raw public reads went through TCRdb reprocessing: fastp at Q25, MiXCR clone calling, in-frame beta chains kept. Records with the same CDR3 protein are collapsed into one entry carrying the most frequent genes and DNA. The sample data list 90,000 to 130,000 distinct CDR3 sequences, and about a tenth of these were observed just once. Jointly, the top ten make up approximately 31% of the sample. Specimen: PBMCs, sequenced either directly or after in vitro stimulation (not recorded which). The receptors come from a human donor in good health (CMV status not recorded). Some clones in this sample may be carry-over from other donors' samples.

This clonotype was recorded many times. This rearrangement joins TRBV15 to TRBJ2-3; no clear D. CDR3 length: 16 amino acids. Trimming pared 1 base from V and 7 bases from J, leaving 18 bases between. Germline CDR1 and CDR2: LNHNV and YYDKDF (reference sequence). CDR3 DNA: TGTGCCACCAGCAGAGGCCAGACCCTGAAACGGTATACGCAGTATTTT. Translated, it gives CATSRGQTLKRYTQYF.

The CDR3 bases are TGTGCCAGCAGCCAAGATGAGAACACTGAAGCTTTCTTT. Translating gives CASSQDENTEAFF. The chain has TRBV14 and TRBJ1-1, with no clear D. CDR3 length equals 13 residues. Trimming removed 0 bases from V and 1 base from J, with 3 bases in between. The germline V gene encodes CDR1 SGHDN and CDR2 FVKESK.

Points on this clonotype: A much larger clone lies one base from this, so it may be a read error. V usage is TRBV7-2 and J usage is TRBJ2-1; 9 bases are a match to TRBD2. The end of the DNA fits TRBJ2-7 better, so the J call may be wrong. Germline V gene data show CDR1 as SGHTA and CDR2 as FQGNSA. The CDR3 has 15 amino acids. This CDR3 reads CASSLNLAGVSEQYF. Written as DNA, the CDR3 is TGTGCCAGCAGCTTAAACTTAGCGGGAGTGAGCGAGCAGTACTTC.

This clonotype was seen only a few times. The chain links TRBV30 to TRBJ2-3; no firm D call. The CDR3 spans 12 residues. The germline V gene encodes CDR1 GTSNPN and CDR2 SVGIG (reference sequence). Deletions cut 0 bases from V and 5 bases from J, with 6 bases between. CDR3 residues: CAWSVGGDTQYF. CDR3 nucleotides: TGTGCCTGGAGTGTAGGCGGAGATACGCAGTATTTT.

This clonotype was observed a handful of times. The chain recombines TRBV4-3 with TRBJ2-1; perhaps TRBD2 as D (6 bases). The ends were cut back, 4 bases at V and 5 bases at J, with 12 bases in the middle. Germline V gene data show CDR1 as LGHNA and CDR2 as YSLEER. CDR3 length: 14 amino acids. CDR3 nucleotide sequence: TGCGCCAGCAGCCGCATGACTAGAGACAATGAGCAGTTCTTC. It codes for CASSRMTRDNEQFF.